This T cell receptor (beta chain) was identified in a study of response to subunit inactivated influenza vaccine. The V end was cut by 5 bases, the J end by 6 bases, with 11 bases between. The CDR3 covers 13 residues. Per the germline V gene, CDR1 is LNHDA and CDR2 is SQIVND (reference sequence). In TCRdb, the RT-PCR reads were re-called with MiXCR into one record per CDR3 protein. Here the sample spans fewer than 700,000 distinct CDR3 sequences, over 10% being singletons. This receptor was identified in a man in his fifties who received an inactivated influenza vaccine. Specimen: PBMCs from blood, collected roughly 6 weeks after vaccination. The V gene is TRBV19, the J gene TRBJ2-4, with D unresolved. The CDR3 loop is CASSFTGANIQYF. CDR3 nucleotides: TGTGCCAGTAGTTTCACGGGTGCAAACATTCAGTACTTC. The full variable domain, in which reference TRBV19 and TRBJ2-4 provide the parts outside the CDR3, is DGGITQSPKYLFRKEGQNVTLSCEQNLNHDAMYWYRQDPGQGLRLIYYSQIVNDFQKGDIAEGYSVSREKKESFPLTVTSAQKNPTAFYLCASSFTGANIQYFGAGTRLSVL.